This T cell receptor beta chain was obtained from a study of radiotherapy plus CTLA-4 blockade in lung cancer. Findings and limits, study-wide: Reported findings show early blood T cell clone dynamics, with interferon-beta, best predicted response.

Ipilimumab CTLA-4 blockade and focal radiation were given to patients with chemo-refractory metastatic non-small-cell lung cancer. With respect to this clone: The antigen is unknown.

In germline, CDR1 is LGHNA, CDR2 YSLEER. The CDR3 has 14 residues. The V end was cut by 4 bases, the J end by 14 bases, with 20 bases between. The protocol was immunoSEQ multiplex PCR, while the TCRdb copy is restricted to in-frame clones and leaves out a portion. There are tens of thousands of clones in the sample; 65% to 85% occur only once, and around 3.5% lies in the top ten. The sequence was obtained from a human donor with non-small cell lung cancer who had stable disease on radiotherapy plus ipilimumab. V gene TRBV4-3 combines with J gene TRBJ1-4; D is uncertain. The sample was peripheral blood, taken from a patient treated with radiotherapy plus ipilimumab. The CDR3 sequence: CASSPGTSNERLFF. CDR3 nucleotides: TGCGCCAGCAGCCCGGGAACGTCTAATGAACGCCTGTTTTTT.